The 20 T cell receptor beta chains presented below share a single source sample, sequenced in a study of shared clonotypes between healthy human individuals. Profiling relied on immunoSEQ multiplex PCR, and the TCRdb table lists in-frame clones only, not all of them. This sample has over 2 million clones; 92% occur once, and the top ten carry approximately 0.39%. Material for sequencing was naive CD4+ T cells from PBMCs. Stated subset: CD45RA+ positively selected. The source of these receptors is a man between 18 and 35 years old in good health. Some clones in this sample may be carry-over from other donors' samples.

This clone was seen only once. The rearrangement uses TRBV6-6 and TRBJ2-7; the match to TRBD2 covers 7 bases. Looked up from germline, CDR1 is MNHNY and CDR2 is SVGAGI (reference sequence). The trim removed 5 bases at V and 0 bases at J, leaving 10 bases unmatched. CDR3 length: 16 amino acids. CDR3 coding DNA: TGTGCCAGCAGTCCTCTGGGGGGGACTCTCTCCTACGAGCAGTACTTC. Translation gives CASSPLGGTLSYEQYF.

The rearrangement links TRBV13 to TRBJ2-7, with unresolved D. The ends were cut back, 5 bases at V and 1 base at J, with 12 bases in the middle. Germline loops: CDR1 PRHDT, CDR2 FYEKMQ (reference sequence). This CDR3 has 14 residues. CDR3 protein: CASSPRVESYEQYF. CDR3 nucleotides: TGTGCCAGCAGCCCCCGCGTCGAGTCCTACGAGCAGTACTTC.

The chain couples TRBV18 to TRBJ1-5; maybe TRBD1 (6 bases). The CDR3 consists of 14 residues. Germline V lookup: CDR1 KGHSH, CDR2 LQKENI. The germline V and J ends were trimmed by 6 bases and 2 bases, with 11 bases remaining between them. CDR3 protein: CASSAGVGNQPQHF. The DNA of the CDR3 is TGTGCCAGCTCCGCAGGGGTCGGCAATCAGCCCCAGCATTTT.

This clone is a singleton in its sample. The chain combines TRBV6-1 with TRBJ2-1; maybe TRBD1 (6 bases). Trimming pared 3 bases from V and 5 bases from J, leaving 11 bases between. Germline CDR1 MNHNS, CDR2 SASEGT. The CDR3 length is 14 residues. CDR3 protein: CASSDLDRDNEQFF. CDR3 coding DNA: TGTGCCAGCAGTGATTTGGACAGAGACAATGAGCAGTTCTTC.

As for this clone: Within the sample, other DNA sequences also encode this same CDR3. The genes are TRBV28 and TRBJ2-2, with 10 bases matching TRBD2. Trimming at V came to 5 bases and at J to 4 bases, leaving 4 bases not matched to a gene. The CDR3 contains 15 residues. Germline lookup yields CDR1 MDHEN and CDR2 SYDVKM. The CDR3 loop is CASSLRLAGTGELFF. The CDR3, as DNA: TGTGCCAGCAGTCTCAGACTAGCGGGCACCGGGGAGCTGTTTTTT.

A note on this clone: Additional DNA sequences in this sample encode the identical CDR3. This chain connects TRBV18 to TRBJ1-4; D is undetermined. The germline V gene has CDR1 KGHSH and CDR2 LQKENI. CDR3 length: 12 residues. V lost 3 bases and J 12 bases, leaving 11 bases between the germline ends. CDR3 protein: CASSPGTPELFF. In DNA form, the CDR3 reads TGTGCCAGCTCACCGGGCACCCCGGAACTGTTTTTT. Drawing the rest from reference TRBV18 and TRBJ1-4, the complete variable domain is NAGVMQNPRHLVRRRGQEARLRCSPMKGHSHVYWYRQLPEEGLKFMVYLQKENIIDESGMPKERFSAEFPKEGPSILRIQQVVRGDSAAYFCASSPGTPELFFGSGTQLSVL.

The CDR3 loop is CASRTTATNEKLFF. The DNA of the CDR3 is TGTGCCAGTAGGACCACGGCAACTAATGAAAAACTGTTTTTT. The chain uses TRBV19 and TRBJ1-4; no clear D. This CDR3 is 14 amino acids long. The germline V gene encodes CDR1 LNHDA and CDR2 SQIVND (reference sequence). Trimming took off 6 bases at V and 0 bases at J, with 8 bases between the two ends. The entire variable domain, with the rest obtained from reference TRBV19 and TRBJ1-4, is as follows: DGGITQSPKYLFRKEGQNVTLSCEQNLNHDAMYWYRQDPGQGLRLIYYSQIVNDFQKGDIAEGYSVSREKKESFPLTVTSAQKNPTAFYLCASRTTATNEKLFFGSGTQLSVL.

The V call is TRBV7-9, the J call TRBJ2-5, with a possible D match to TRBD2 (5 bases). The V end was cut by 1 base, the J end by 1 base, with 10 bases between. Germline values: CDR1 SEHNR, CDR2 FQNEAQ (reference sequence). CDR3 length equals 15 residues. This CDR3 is CASSLVKLGQETQYF. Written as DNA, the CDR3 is TGTGCCAGCAGCTTAGTTAAACTAGGCCAAGAGACCCAGTACTTC.

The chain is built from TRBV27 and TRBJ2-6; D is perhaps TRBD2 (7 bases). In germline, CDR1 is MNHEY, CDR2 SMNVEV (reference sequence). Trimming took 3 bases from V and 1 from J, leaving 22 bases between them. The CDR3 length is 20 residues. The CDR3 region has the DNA TGTGCCAGCAGTTTGCGGAGGGGGGGCCGAGCTGATTCTGGGGCCAACGTCCTGACTTTC. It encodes CASSLRRGGRADSGANVLTF. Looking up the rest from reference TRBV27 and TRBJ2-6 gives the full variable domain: EAQVTQNPRYLITVTGKKLTVTCSQNMNHEYMSWYRQDPGLGLRQIYYSMNVEVTDKGDVPEGYKVSRKEKRNFPLILESPSPNQTSLYFCASSLRRGGRADSGANVLTFGAGSRLTVL.

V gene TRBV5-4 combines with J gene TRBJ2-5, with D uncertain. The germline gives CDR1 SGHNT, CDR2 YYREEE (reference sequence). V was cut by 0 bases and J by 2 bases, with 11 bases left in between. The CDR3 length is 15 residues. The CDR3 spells CASSLEITDQETQYF. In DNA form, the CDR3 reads TGTGCCAGCAGCTTGGAAATTACAGATCAAGAGACCCAGTACTTC.

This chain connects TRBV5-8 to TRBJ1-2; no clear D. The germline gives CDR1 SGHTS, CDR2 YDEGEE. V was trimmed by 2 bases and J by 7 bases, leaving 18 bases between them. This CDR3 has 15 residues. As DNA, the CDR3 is TGTGCCAGCAGCTTCGCGGGCTCTGGGCGGCGTGGCTACACCTTC. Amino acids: CASSFAGSGRRGYTF.

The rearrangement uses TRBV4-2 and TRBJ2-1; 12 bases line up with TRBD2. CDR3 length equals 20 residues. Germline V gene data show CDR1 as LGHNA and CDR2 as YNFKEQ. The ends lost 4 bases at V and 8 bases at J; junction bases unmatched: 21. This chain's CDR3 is CASSRGVVGTSGYPADEQFF. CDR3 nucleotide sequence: TGTGCCAGCAGCCGGGGGGTAGTCGGGACTAGCGGGTACCCGGCGGATGAGCAGTTCTTC.

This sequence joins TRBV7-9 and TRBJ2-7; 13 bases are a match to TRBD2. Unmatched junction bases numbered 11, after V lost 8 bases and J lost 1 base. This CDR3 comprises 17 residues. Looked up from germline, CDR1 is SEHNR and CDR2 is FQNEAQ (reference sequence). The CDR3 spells CASVGTGTSGDSYEQYF. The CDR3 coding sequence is TGTGCCAGCGTAGGGACCGGGACTAGCGGGGATTCCTACGAGCAGTACTTC.

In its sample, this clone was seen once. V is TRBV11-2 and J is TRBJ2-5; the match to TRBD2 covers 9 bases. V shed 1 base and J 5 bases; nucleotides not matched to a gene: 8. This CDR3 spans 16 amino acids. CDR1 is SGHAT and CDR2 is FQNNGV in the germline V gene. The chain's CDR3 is CASSLGAGGPWETQYF. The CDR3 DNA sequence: TGTGCCAGCAGCTTAGGGGCGGGAGGGCCTTGGGAGACCCAGTACTTC. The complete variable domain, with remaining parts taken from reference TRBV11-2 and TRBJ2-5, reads EAGVAQSPRYKIIEKRQSVAFWCNPISGHATLYWYQQILGQGPKLLIQFQNNGVVDDSQLPKDRFSAERLKGVDSTLKIQPAKLEDSAVYLCASSLGAGGPWETQYFGPGTRLLVL.

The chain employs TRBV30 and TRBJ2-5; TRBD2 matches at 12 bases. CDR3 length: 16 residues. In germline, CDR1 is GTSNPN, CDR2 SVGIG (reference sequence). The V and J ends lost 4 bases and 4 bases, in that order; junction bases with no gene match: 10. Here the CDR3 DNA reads TGTGCCTGGACCCCAGGACTAGCGGGGAGGAGAGAGACCCAGTACTTC. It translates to CAWTPGLAGRRETQYF.

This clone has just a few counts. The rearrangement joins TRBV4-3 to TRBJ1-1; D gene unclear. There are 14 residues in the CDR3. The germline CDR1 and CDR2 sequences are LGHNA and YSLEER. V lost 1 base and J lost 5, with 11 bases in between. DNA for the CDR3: TGCGCCAGCAGCCAAGTTGCGTTTGGGACTGAAGCTTTCTTT. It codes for CASSQVAFGTEAFF.

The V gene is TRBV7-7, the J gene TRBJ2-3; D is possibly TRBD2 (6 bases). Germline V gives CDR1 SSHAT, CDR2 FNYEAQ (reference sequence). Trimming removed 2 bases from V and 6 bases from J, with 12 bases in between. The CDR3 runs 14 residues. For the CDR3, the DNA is TGTGCCAGCAGCTTAACGGGAGTTGGGGATACGCAGTATTTT. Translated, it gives CASSLTGVGDTQYF.

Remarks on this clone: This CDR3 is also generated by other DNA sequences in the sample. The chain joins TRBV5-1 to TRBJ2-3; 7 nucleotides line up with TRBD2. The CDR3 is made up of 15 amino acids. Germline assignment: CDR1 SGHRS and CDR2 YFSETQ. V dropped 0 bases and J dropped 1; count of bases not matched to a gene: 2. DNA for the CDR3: TGCGCCAGCAGCTTGGGCGGGAGTGGCACAGATACGCAGTATTTT. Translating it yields CASSLGGSGTDTQYF.

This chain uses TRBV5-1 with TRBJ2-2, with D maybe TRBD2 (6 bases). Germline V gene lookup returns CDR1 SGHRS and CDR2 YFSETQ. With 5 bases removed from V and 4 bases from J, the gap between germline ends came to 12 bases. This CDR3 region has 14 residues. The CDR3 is CASREGRSTGELFF. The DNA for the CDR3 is TGCGCCAGCAGAGAGGGGAGGTCCACCGGGGAGCTGTTTTTT.

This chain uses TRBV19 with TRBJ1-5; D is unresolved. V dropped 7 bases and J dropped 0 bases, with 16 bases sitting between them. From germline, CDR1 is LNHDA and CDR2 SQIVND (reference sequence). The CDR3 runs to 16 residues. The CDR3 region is CASKPGMGNSNQPQHF. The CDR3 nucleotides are TGTGCCAGTAAACCAGGTATGGGGAATAGCAATCAGCCCCAGCATTTT.